A single sample gave rise to the 21 T cell receptor beta chains below, sequenced in a study of PD-L1 blockade in urothelial cancer. Only in-frame clones appear in the TCRdb table, and some are missing; sequencing was by immunoSEQ multiplex PCR. The sample consists of 50,000 or so clones, around 80% of them appearing once. Time point in this sample: pretreatment peripheral blood. Sequenced here: PBMCs, sampled around atezolizumab (anti-PD-L1) treatment. These receptors originate from a man aged 65 to 85 with urothelial cancer.

This clone was counted a few times. This chain connects TRBV19 to TRBJ1-5, with TRBD1 matching 10 bases. The germline gives CDR1 LNHDA, CDR2 SQIVND (reference sequence). The CDR3 covers 17 residues. Trimming removed 5 bases from V and 3 bases from J; junction bases left unmatched: 10. The CDR3 DNA sequence: TGTGCCAGTAGTCCTCATCGACAGGGGGCTTCCAATCAGCCCCAGCATTTT. It yields the protein CASSPHRQGASNQPQHF.

The chain recombines TRBV27 with TRBJ2-2; D perhaps matches TRBD1 (5 bases). Trimming removed 6 bases from V and 5 bases from J, with 16 bases in between. Germline V gene sequence: CDR1 MNHEY, CDR2 SMNVEV (reference sequence). The CDR3 is 15 amino acids. CDR3 protein: CASSRSRVPTGELFF. Written as DNA, the CDR3 is TGTGCCAGCAGCCGATCCAGGGTCCCTACCGGGGAGCTGTTTTTT.

CDR3: CASSPLSGTQYF. DNA of the CDR3: TGTGCCAGCAGCCCTTTATCGGGGACGCAGTATTTT. This chain connects TRBV27 to TRBJ2-3, with D possibly being TRBD2 (5 bases). The ends were cut back, 6 bases at V and 9 bases at J, with 13 bases in the middle. Germline V gene sequence: CDR1 MNHEY, CDR2 SMNVEV (reference sequence). The CDR3 runs to 12 residues.

The V gene is TRBV7-2, the J gene TRBJ1-6; D not certain. The CDR3 is 15 amino acids. The V end was cut by 2 bases, the J end by 5 bases, with 10 bases between. Germline V gene lookup returns CDR1 SGHTA and CDR2 FQGNSA. As DNA, the CDR3 is TGTGCCAGCAGCTTATATCCGCGGGATAATTCACCCCTCCACTTT. It codes for CASSLYPRDNSPLHF.

In this sample, this clone turned up a few times. The V call is TRBV7-9, the J call TRBJ1-2; D remains ambiguous. Deletions cut 5 bases from V and 4 bases from J, with 17 bases between. Germline V gene sequence: CDR1 SEHNR, CDR2 FQNEAQ (reference sequence). This CDR3 region has 15 residues. The CDR3 spells CASSLLSPYGYGYTF. CDR3 DNA sequence: TGTGCCAGCAGCCTATTATCCCCGTACGGCTATGGCTACACCTTC.

The CDR3 region has the DNA TGTGCCAGCAGTCCCAGCGGGAGGGCCGGTACAGATACGCAGTATTTT. As protein: CASSPSGRAGTDTQYF. The chain couples TRBV6-4 to TRBJ2-3; 10 positions match TRBD2. The CDR3 runs to 16 residues. Trimming removed 5 bases from V and 3 bases from J; junction bases left unmatched: 8. Germline V gene sequence: CDR1 MRHNA, CDR2 SNTAGT.

The rearrangement uses TRBV28 and TRBJ1-1; no clear D. V lost 3 bases and J 0 bases, leaving 11 bases between the germline ends. The CDR3 sequence is 15 residues long. Germline values: CDR1 MDHEN, CDR2 SYDVKM. In nucleotides, the CDR3 is TGTGCCAGCAGTTTCGGCGGCTCCATGAACACTGAAGCTTTCTTT. Translation: CASSFGGSMNTEAFF.

CDR3 residues: CASSQDPEGAGALYNEQFF. The CDR3 region has the DNA TGCGCCAGCAGCCAAGACCCCGAGGGGGCAGGGGCCCTTTACAATGAGCAGTTCTTC. V gene TRBV4-1 combines with J gene TRBJ2-1; TRBD1 matches at 7 bases. The CDR3 loop spans 19 amino acids. The germline CDR1 and CDR2 sequences are MGHRA and YSYEKL. The ends lost 0 bases at V and 4 bases at J; junction bases unmatched: 15.

The chain combines TRBV5-4 with TRBJ2-1; tentatively, D is TRBD1 (5 bases). CDR1 is SGHNT, CDR2 YYREEE, per germline (reference sequence). Trimming pared 3 bases from V and 5 bases from J, leaving 15 bases between. CDR3 length: 15 residues. The CDR3 is CASSSKIRVDNEQFF. CDR3 nucleotides: TGTGCCAGCAGCTCCAAAATCAGGGTAGACAATGAGCAGTTCTTC.

Regarding this clone: The sample contains more than one DNA sequence encoding this CDR3. The chain links TRBV7-3 to TRBJ1-1; a weak D match, TRBD1 (5 bases). Germline V gene data show CDR1 as SGHTA and CDR2 as FQGTGA. Trimming took 1 base from V and 5 from J, leaving 11 bases between them. This CDR3 comprises 14 residues. CDR3 sequence: CASSLIGEGTEAFF. The CDR3 bases are TGTGCCAGCAGCTTAATAGGGGAAGGGACTGAAGCTTTCTTT.

The chain links TRBV2 to TRBJ1-5; D gene unclear. Germline V gene sequence: CDR1 SNHLY, CDR2 FYNNEI. V was pared by 6 bases and J by 2 bases, with 14 bases between. The CDR3 is 15 amino acids. CDR3 protein: CASSPHLGGNQPQHF. The DNA of the CDR3 is TGTGCCAGCAGCCCCCATCTCGGGGGCAATCAGCCCCAGCATTTT.

The chain couples TRBV25-1 to TRBJ2-5, with 8 nucleotides matching TRBD1. The CDR3 extends over 17 amino acids. Looked up from germline, CDR1 is MGHDK and CDR2 is SYGVNS. With 4 bases clipped from V and 4 bases from J, the junction kept 14 bases outside the gene matches. The CDR3 DNA is TGTGCCAGCAGTGCTCAGACCCCTGGACAGGGACGAGAGACCCAGTACTTC. It specifies CASSAQTPGQGRETQYF.

The chain is built from TRBV4-1 and TRBJ2-1; tentatively, D is TRBD1 (5 bases). This CDR3 comprises 15 residues. Trimming removed 0 bases from V and 6 bases from J, with 12 bases in between. Per germline, CDR1 MGHRA and CDR2 YSYEKL. CDR3 nucleotides: TGCGCCAGCAGCCAAGATGGGGCAGGCTTCAATGAGCAGTTCTTC. The encoded protein is CASSQDGAGFNEQFF.

The rearrangement uses TRBV7-9 and TRBJ1-5; 9 nucleotides match TRBD1. CDR3 length: 14 amino acids. V gave up 3 bases and J gave up 4 bases; unmatched junction bases: 1. The germline V gene encodes CDR1 SEHNR and CDR2 FQNEAQ (reference sequence). CDR3 in DNA: TGTGCCAGCAGCTTCGGACAGGGGAATCAGCCCCAGCATTTT. Its translation: CASSFGQGNQPQHF.

The rearrangement uses TRBV2 and TRBJ2-5; perhaps TRBD1 as D (5 bases). CDR1 SNHLY and CDR2 FYNNEI come from the germline V gene. V dropped 6 bases and J dropped 1 base, with 15 bases sitting between them. This CDR3 comprises 15 residues. The CDR3 DNA sequence: TGTGCCAGCAGGGCAGGGCTACGAATCCAAGAGACCCAGTACTTC. This gives the protein CASRAGLRIQETQYF.

The chain combines TRBV4-3 with TRBJ2-5; D is unresolved. The CDR3 length is 13 residues. V lost 0 bases, J lost 6 bases, and 8 bases lay in between. Germline CDR1 and CDR2: LGHNA and YSLEER. CDR3 bases: TGCGCCAGCAGCCAAGATCCCTATAAGACCCAGTACTTC. The encoded protein is CASSQDPYKTQYF.

This clone showed up just a few times. The CDR3 nucleotides read TGTGCCAGCAGTCCGAGGAGGGCCCGGGAGAGATATACGCAGTATTTT. Encoded protein: CASSPRRARERYTQYF. J is TRBJ2-3 and V is TRBV6-6; TRBD2 might be the D (6 bases). The CDR3 contains 16 residues. The germline V gene encodes CDR1 MNHNY and CDR2 SVGAGI (reference sequence). V lost 5 bases and J 7 bases, leaving 22 bases between the germline ends.

The V and J genes are TRBV9 and TRBJ2-1; D may be TRBD2 (6 bases). Trimming left V 0 bases short and J 6 bases short, with 10 bases between. The CDR3 extends over 14 amino acids. Germline-derived CDR1 and CDR2 are SGDLS and YYNGEE. The CDR3 spells CASSVGLVANEQFF. In DNA form, the CDR3 reads TGTGCCAGCAGCGTAGGACTAGTTGCCAATGAGCAGTTCTTC.

This chain connects TRBV28 to TRBJ1-2; no firm D call. V dropped 1 base and J dropped 6 bases, with 15 bases sitting between them. Germline lookup yields CDR1 MDHEN and CDR2 SYDVKM. There are 15 residues in the CDR3. CDR3 DNA: TGTGCCAGCAGTTTATCAGACGTTTTTCGGGATGGCTACACCTTC. This encodes CASSLSDVFRDGYTF.

This clone has only a few counts. V gene TRBV2 combines with J gene TRBJ1-2; perhaps TRBD1 as D (5 bases). Trimming took off 7 bases at V and 3 bases at J, with 12 bases between the two ends. This CDR3 is built from 13 residues. Germline V lookup: CDR1 SNHLY, CDR2 FYNNEI. The CDR3 spells CASKMDKYYGYTF. Written as DNA, the CDR3 is TGTGCCAGCAAGATGGACAAGTACTATGGCTACACCTTC. The whole variable domain, filled in from reference TRBV2 and TRBJ1-2, reads EPEVTQTPSHQVTQMGQEVILRCVPISNHLYFYWYRQILGQKVEFLVSFYNNEISEKSEIFDDQFSVERPDGSNFTLKIRSTKLEDSAMYFCASKMDKYYGYTFGSGTRLTVV.

The gene calls are TRBV27 and TRBJ2-1; 8 bases agree with TRBD2. From germline, CDR1 is MNHEY and CDR2 SMNVEV (reference sequence). Trimming took 7 bases from V and 9 from J; bases not matched to a gene: 17. CDR3 length equals 16 residues. CDR3: CASKPVRAGGGGEQFF. The CDR3 DNA is TGTGCCAGCAAACCAGTCAGGGCGGGAGGTGGGGGTGAGCAGTTCTTC.